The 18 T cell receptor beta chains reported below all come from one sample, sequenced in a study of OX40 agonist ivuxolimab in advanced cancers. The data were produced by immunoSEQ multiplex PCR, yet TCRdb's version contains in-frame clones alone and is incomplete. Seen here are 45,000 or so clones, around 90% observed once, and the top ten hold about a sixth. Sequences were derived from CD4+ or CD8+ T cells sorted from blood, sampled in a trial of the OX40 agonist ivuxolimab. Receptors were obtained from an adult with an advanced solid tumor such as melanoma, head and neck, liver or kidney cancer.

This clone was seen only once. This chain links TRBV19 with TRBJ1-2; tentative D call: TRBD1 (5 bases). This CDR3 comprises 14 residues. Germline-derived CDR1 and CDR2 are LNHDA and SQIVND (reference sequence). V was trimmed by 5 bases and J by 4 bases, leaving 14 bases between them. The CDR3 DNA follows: TGTGCCAGTAGTGTTCCGGGACCCGGCTATGGCTACACCTTC. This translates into CASSVPGPGYGYTF.

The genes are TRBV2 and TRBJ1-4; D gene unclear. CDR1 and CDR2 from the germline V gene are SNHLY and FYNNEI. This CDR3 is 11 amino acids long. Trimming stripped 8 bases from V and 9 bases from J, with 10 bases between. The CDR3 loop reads CASDKGQKLFF. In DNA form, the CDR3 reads TGTGCCAGCGACAAGGGCCAAAAACTGTTTTTT.

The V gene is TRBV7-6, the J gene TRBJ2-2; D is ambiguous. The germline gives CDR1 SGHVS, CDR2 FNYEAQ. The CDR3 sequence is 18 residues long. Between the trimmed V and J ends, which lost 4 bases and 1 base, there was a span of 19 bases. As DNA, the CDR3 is TGTGCCAGCAGCTCTTCGGTCGGGCGGTTGAGGAACACCGGGGAGCTGTTTTTT. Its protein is CASSSSVGRLRNTGELFF.

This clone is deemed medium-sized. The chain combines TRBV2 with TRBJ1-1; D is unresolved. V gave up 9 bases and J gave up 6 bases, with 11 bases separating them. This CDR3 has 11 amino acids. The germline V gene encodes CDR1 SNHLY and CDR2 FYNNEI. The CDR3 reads CASTTMAEAFF. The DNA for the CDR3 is TGTGCCAGTACGACGATGGCTGAAGCTTTCTTT.

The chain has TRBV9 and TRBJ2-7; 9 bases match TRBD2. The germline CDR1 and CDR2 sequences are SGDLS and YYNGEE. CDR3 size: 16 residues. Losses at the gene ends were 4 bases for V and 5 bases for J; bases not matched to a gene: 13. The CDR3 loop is CASSPRTSESRNEQYF. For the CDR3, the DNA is TGTGCCAGCAGCCCCCGGACTAGCGAGAGTCGGAACGAGCAGTACTTC.

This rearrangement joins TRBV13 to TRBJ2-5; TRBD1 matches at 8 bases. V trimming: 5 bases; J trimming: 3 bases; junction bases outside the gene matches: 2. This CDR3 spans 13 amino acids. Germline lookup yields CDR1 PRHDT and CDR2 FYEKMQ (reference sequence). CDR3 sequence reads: CASSQTGEETQYF. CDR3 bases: TGTGCCAGCAGCCAGACAGGGGAAGAGACCCAGTACTTC.

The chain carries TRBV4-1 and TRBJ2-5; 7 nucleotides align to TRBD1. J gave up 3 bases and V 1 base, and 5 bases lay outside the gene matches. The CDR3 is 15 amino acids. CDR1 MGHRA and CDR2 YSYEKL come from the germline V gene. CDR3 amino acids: CASSQADRAKETQYF. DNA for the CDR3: TGCGCCAGCAGCCAAGCTGACAGGGCCAAAGAGACCCAGTACTTC.

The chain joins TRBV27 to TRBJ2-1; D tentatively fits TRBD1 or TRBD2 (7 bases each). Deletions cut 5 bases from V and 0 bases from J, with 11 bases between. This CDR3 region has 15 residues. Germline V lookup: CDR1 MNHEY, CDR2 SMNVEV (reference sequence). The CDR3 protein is CASSPGGVSYNEQFF. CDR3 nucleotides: TGTGCCAGCAGTCCAGGGGGGGTCTCCTACAATGAGCAGTTCTTC.

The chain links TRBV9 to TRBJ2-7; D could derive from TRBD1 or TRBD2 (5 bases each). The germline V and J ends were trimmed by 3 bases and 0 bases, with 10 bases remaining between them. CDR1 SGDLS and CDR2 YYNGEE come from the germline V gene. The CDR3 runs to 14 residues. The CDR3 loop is CASSEGTFSYEQYF. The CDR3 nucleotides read TGTGCCAGCAGCGAGGGGACGTTCTCCTACGAGCAGTACTTC.

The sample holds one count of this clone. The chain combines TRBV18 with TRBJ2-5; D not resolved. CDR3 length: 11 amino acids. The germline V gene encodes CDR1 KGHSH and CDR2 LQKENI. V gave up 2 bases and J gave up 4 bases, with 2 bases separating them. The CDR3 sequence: CASSPGETQYF. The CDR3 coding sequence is TGTGCCAGCTCACCAGGAGAGACCCAGTACTTC.

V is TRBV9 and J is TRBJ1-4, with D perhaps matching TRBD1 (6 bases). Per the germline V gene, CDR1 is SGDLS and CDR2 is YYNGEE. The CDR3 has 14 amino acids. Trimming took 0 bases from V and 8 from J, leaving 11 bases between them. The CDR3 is CASSVGGLDEKLFF. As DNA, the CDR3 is TGTGCCAGCAGCGTAGGGGGGCTAGACGAAAAACTGTTTTTT. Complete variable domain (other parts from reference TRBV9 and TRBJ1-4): DSGVTQTPKHLITATGQRVTLRCSPRSGDLSVYWYQQSLDQGLQFLIQYYNGEERAKGNILERFSAQQFPDLHSELNLSSLELGDSALYFCASSVGGLDEKLFFGSGTQLSVL.

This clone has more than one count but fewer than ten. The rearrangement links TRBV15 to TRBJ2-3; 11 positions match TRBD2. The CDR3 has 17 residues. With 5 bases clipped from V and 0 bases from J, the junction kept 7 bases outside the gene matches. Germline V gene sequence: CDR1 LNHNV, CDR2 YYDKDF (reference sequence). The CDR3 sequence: CATSRPIAGGSTDTQYF. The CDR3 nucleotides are TGTGCCACCAGCCGCCCTATAGCGGGAGGGAGCACAGATACGCAGTATTTT.

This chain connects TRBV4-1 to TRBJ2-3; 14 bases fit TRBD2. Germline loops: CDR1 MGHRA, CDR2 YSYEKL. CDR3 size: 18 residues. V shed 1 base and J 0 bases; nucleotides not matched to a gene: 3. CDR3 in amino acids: CASSQGLAGGRSTDTQYF. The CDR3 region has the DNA TGCGCCAGCAGCCAAGGACTAGCGGGGGGGCGGAGCACAGATACGCAGTATTTT.

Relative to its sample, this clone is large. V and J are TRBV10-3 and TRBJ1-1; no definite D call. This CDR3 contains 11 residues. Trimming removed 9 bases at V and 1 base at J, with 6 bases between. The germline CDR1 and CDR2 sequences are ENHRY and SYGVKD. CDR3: CAMRQNTEAFF. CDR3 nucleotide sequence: TGTGCCATGCGACAGAACACTGAAGCTTTCTTT.

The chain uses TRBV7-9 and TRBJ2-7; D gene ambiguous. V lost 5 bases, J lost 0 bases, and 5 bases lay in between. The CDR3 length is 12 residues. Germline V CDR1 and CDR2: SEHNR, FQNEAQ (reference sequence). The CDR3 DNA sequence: TGTGCCAGCAGCAAATTCTCCTACGAGCAGTACTTC. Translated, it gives CASSKFSYEQYF.

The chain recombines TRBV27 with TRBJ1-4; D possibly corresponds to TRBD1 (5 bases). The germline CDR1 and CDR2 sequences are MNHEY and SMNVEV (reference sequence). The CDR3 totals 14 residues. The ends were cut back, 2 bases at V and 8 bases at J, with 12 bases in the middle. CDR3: CASSLGAGSEKLFF. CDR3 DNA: TGTGCCAGCAGTTTAGGGGCAGGGAGCGAAAAACTGTTTTTT.

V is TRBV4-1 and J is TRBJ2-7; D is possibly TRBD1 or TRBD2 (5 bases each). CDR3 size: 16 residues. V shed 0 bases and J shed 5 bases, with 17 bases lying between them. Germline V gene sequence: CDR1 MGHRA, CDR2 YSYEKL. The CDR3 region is CASSQDNSARDDEQYF. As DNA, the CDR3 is TGCGCCAGCAGCCAAGATAACTCGGCCAGGGACGACGAGCAGTACTTC.

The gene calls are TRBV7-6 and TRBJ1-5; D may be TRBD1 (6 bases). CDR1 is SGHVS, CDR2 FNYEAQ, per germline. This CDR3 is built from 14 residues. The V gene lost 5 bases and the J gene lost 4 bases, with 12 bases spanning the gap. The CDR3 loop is CASSPKGQNQPQHF. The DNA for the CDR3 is TGTGCCAGCAGCCCCAAGGGACAAAATCAGCCCCAGCATTTT.